Below, 3 T cell receptor beta chains from the same sample are listed, as sequenced in a study of CD8+ T cells in alopecia areata. This sample's treatment: oral pan-JAK inhibitor, 5-10 mg twice daily. It was cDNA, reverse transcribed from extracted RNA, that served as the sequencing template. This table comes from immunoSEQ multiplex PCR, and its TCRdb copy is limited to in-frame clones, with some not included. The data hold some 110,000 clones, with roughly three fifths observed a single time. The starting material was CD8+ T cells sorted from blood, obtained at week 24, from a patient treated with tofacitinib. The receptor set was obtained from a human donor with alopecia areata.

The CDR3 protein is CASGQPNEQFF. CDR3 coding DNA: TGTGCCAGTGGACAGCCGAATGAGCAGTTCTTC. The chain joins TRBV27 to TRBJ2-1; tentatively, D is TRBD1 (6 bases). Trimming left V 9 bases short and J 7 bases short, with 10 bases between. The CDR3 covers 11 residues. Germline V gene data show CDR1 as MNHEY and CDR2 as SMNVEV (reference sequence).

The chain employs TRBV29-1 and TRBJ2-7; D gene ambiguous. CDR3 length: 12 amino acids. The V gene's germline CDR1 is SQVTM and CDR2 ANQGSEA. Trimming shortened V by 0 bases and J by 4 bases, and 7 bases separated the two germline ends. The CDR3 region has the DNA TGCAGCGTTGAAGATCTGACTTACGAGCAGTACTTC. This translates into CSVEDLTYEQYF.

This chain connects TRBV5-1 to TRBJ2-7, with 8 bases lining up with TRBD2. The CDR3 has 16 residues. Trimming at V came to 4 bases and at J to 0 bases, leaving 9 bases not matched to a gene. Per germline, CDR1 SGHRS and CDR2 YFSETQ. This chain's CDR3 is CASSPRLAKRSYEQYF. The CDR3 coding sequence is TGCGCCAGCAGCCCACGACTAGCGAAACGCTCCTACGAGCAGTACTTC. The full variable domain, its missing parts supplied by reference TRBV5-1 and TRBJ2-7, is KAGVTQTPRYLIKTRGQQVTLSCSPISGHRSVSWYQQTPGQGLQFLFEYFSETQRNKGNFPGRFSGRQFSNSRSEMNVSTLELGDSALYLCASSPRLAKRSYEQYFGPGTRLTVT.